This T cell receptor beta chain is from a study of regulatory T cells in long-lasting Graves disease. Turning to the study itself: For under 3 months, newly diagnosed Graves' patients had been taking antithyroid drugs. Study results and caveats: Persistent patients shared more public clonotypes (under 3,000) than newly diagnosed patients (about 970). The study found TRBV28, TRBJ1-2 and TRBJ2-5 favored in persistent disease.

Germline V gene lookup returns CDR1 LGHNA and CDR2 YNFKEQ. The CDR3 is 18 residues long. With V trimmed by 3 bases and J by 1 base, 8 bases remained unmatched. Building the TCR beta libraries relied on iRepertoire HTBI primers, and CDR3 regions underwent Arm-PCR. Using its own MiXCR run on the multiplex PCR reads, TCRdb lists one record per CDR3 protein. The sample has 620,000 or so distinct CDR3 sequences, approximately 15% seen once. In the case of this clonotype: Its antigen is not identified.

As for time point: newly diagnosed GD, antithyroid drugs for less than 3 months. Preparation of the TCR library used RNA extracted from PBMCs. This same sample was also part of a study on T cells in Graves' hyperthyroidism and ophthalmopathy.

The chain has TRBV4-2 and TRBJ2-3; 12 bases map to TRBD2. This clonotype originated in a woman aged 25 to 45 with Graves disease. Sequences were derived from peripheral blood mononuclear cells (PBMCs), sampled at new diagnosis, from a patient treated with antithyroid drugs. DNA of the CDR3: TGTGCCAGCAGCCATACGCTAGCGGGAGGGCCCGGCACAGATACGCAGTATTTT. Amino acids: CASSHTLAGGPGTDTQYF.